This section outlines one TCR beta chain sequence together with its context. The data are from a study of patients and donors after allogeneic stem cell transplantation. The germline V gene encodes CDR1 LNHNV and CDR2 YYDKDF (reference sequence). This CDR3 comprises 14 residues. V gave up 0 bases and J gave up 0 bases, with 6 bases separating them. TCRdb analysed the RT-PCR reads with MiXCR anew, one entry per CDR3 protein. The sample holds 900,000 to 1,000,000 distinct CDR3 sequences, about a sixth seen once. The TCR originated in a human donor who was either an allogeneic HSCT recipient or a stem cell or donor lymphocyte infusion donor (not recorded which). It is not recorded whose cells these are; they may come from a transplant donor. This rearrangement joins TRBV15 to TRBJ2-7; TRBD2 might be the D (6 bases). The sequenced sample consisted of blood, either unsorted or a sorted T cell fraction (not recorded which). CDR3 residues: CATSRDGSSYEQYF. CDR3 nucleotides: TGTGCCACCAGCAGAGACGGGAGCTCCTACGAGCAGTACTTC.